The sequence of this TCR beta chain was determined in a study of control samples from healthy donors and cancer patients (TCRdb year 2020). About this clone: There is no known antigen for this receptor. Base qualities are missing; no much larger clone stands one base away.

Reading the germline V gene gives CDR1 MDHEN and CDR2 SYDVKM. A distance of 10 bases separates the germline ends of V and J, which lose 4 bases and 1 base respectively. The CDR3 holds 14 amino acids from the cysteine to the phenylalanine. Of all the DNA, just the CDR3 is kept, 42 bases in frame from base 1. Library preparation used the immunoSEQ multiplex PCR assay. TCRdb re-hosts the immuneACCESS table, in-frame sequences only. Its copies lack some clones; in the studies checked, an unresolved V gene accounts for under half of them, and the cause for the rest is not known. The sample data list 100,000 to 150,000 clones, and 87% of these were observed just once. Roughly 3% of the sample lies in the top ten.

This TCR derives from a man aged 55 to 70 in good health. Recombination linked TRBV28 to TRBJ1-1; TRBD1 is a weak D gene call, 5 bases matching. Input material: blood. This receptor carries the CDR3 CASSSGTGNTEAFF. The DNA reads TGTGCCAGCAGTTCGGGGACGGGGAACACTGAAGCTTTCTTT.